This TCR beta chain originates from a study of blood T cell repertoires in COVID-19. Study-wide context: PBMCs, B-cell-depleted T cells, or T cells provided the cDNA or gDNA that made up the material.

In the original processing: The authors estimated nucleated cell counts from reference gene primer amplification. The assay was immunoSEQ multiplex PCR, and TCRdb's table has in-frame clones only and misses some. That table gives V, J and clone size, and the DNA gave D and trimming. This table holds a few hundred thousand clones, roughly 84% found once. Cohorts were based on clinical histories the participants reported. The CDR3 spans 17 residues. Germline CDR1 is WNHNN and CDR2 is SYGVQD (reference sequence). Trimming at V came to 0 bases and at J to 3 bases, leaving 2 bases not matched to a gene. V is TRBV10-1 and J is TRBJ2-3, with 14 bases lining up with TRBD2. The specimen was PBMCs or T cells enriched from blood (not recorded which). This TCR derives from a man between 50 and 59 years old who had recovered from COVID-19. CDR3 in DNA: TGCGCCAGCAGTGAGTCGGGGACTAGCGGGGGAACAGATACGCAGTATTTT. Protein product: CASSESGTSGGTDTQYF.